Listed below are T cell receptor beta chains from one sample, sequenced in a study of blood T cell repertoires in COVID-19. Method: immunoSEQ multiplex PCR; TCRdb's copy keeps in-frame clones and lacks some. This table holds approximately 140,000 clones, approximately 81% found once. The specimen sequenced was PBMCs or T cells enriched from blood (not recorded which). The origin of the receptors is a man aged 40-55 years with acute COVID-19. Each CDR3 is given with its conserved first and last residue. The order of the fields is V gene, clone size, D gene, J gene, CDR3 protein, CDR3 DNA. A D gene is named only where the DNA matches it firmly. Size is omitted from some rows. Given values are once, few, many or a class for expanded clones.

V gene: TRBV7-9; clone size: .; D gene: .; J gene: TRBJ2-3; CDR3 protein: CASSLGRGTDTQYF; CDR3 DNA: TGTGCCAGCAGCTTAGGCAGGGGCACAGATACGCAGTATTTT
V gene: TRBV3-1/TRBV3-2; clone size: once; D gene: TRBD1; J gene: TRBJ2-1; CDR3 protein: CASSQDLGTGDWFF; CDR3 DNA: TGTGCCAGCAGCCAAGATCTGGGGACAGGGGATTGGTTCTTC
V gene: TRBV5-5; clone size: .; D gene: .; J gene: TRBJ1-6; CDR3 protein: CASSITVYNSPLHF; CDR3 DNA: TGTGCCAGCAGTATAACAGTCTATAATTCACCCCTCCACTTT
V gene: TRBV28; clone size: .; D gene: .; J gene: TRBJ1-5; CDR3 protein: CASRIGGEFGPQHF; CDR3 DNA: TGTGCCAGCAGAATCGGCGGGGAGTTTGGGCCCCAGCATTTT
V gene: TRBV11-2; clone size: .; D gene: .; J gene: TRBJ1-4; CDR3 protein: CASSLRQGEEKLFF; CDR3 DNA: TGTGCCAGCAGCTTAAGGCAGGGTGAGGAAAAACTGTTTTTT
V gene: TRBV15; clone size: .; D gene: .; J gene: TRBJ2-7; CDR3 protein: CATRRDSYEQYF; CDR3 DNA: TGTGCCACGCGCAGGGACTCCTACGAGCAGTACTTC
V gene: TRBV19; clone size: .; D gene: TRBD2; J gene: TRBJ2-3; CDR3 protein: CASSVAGTSGTDTQYF; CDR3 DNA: TGTGCCAGTAGTGTCGCCGGGACTAGCGGCACAGATACGCAGTATTTT
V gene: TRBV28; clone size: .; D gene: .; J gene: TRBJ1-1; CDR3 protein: CASTLSREGGTEAFF; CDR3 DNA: TGTGCCAGCACTCTCTCTAGGGAGGGCGGCACTGAAGCTTTCTTT
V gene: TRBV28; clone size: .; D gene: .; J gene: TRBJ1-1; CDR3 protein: CASTPWGRRNTEAFF; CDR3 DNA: TGTGCCAGCACTCCCTGGGGCAGGCGGAACACTGAAGCTTTCTTT
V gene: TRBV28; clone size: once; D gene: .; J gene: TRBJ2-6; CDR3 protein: CASSLHRAGANVLTF; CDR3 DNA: TGTGCCAGCAGTTTACACAGGGCCGGGGCCAACGTCCTGACTTTC
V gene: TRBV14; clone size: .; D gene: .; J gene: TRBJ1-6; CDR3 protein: CASSHLSGHGSPLHF; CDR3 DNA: TGTGCCAGCAGCCATCTTTCAGGGCATGGTTCACCCCTCCACTTT
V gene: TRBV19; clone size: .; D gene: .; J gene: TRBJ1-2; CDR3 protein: CASSIDRDTSGYTF; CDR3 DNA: TGTGCCAGTAGTATAGACCGGGACACCTCTGGCTACACCTTC
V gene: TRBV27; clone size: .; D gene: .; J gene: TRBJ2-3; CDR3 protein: CASRIRSVGADTQYF; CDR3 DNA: TGTGCCAGCAGAATACGTTCCGTCGGAGCAGATACGCAGTATTTT
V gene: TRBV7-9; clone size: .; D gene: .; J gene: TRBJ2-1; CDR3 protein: CASSFSRDNNEQFF; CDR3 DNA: TGTGCCAGCAGCTTTTCCAGGGATAACAATGAGCAGTTCTTC
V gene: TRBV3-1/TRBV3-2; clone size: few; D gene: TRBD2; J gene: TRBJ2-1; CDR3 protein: CASSQDSAGAHEQFF; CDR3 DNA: TGTGCCAGCAGCCAAGACAGCGCGGGAGCGCATGAGCAGTTCTTC
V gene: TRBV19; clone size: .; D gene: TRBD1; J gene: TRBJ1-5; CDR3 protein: CASSGQGVGNQPQHF; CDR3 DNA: TGTGCCAGTAGTGGACAGGGGGTGGGCAATCAGCCCCAGCATTTT
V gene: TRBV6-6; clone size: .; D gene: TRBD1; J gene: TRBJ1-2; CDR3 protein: CASSGTGGGIRYGYTF; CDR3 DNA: TGTGCCAGCAGCGGGACAGGGGGTGGGATTCGGTATGGCTACACCTTC
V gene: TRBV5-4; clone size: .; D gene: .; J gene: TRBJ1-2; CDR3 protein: CASRAAGGADYGYTF; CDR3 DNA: TGTGCCAGCAGGGCAGCGGGGGGCGCTGACTATGGCTACACCTTC
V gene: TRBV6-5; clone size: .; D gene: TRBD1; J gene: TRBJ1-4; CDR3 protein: CASSYSGTAKKLFF; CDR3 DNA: TGTGCCAGCAGTTACTCCGGGACAGCGAAAAAACTGTTTTTT
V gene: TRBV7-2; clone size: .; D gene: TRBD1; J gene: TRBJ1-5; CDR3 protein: CASRAGTGGNQPQHF; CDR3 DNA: TGTGCCAGCAGGGCCGGGACAGGGGGCAATCAGCCCCAGCATTTT